This TCR beta chain is drawn from a study of blood T cell repertoires in COVID-19. V was pared by 6 bases and J by 5 bases, with 8 bases between. CDR1 is DFQATT, CDR2 SNEGSKA, per germline (reference sequence). This CDR3 is built from 11 residues. The protocol was immunoSEQ multiplex PCR, while the TCRdb copy is restricted to in-frame clones and leaves out a portion. The top ten clones hold about 3% of a sample with roughly 280,000 clones, about 87% of them seen once. Cohort placement rested on clinical history that participants reported themselves. Two negative PCRs, clearance, or symptom resolution were required of recovered Cohort 3 donors.

The chain joins TRBV20-1 to TRBJ2-1; the D is unclear. Sequencing was performed on PBMCs or T cells enriched from blood (not recorded which). The sequence was obtained from a woman aged 50 to 60 who had recovered from COVID-19. The CDR3 region has the DNA TGCAGTGCCCCCACTCACAATGAGCAGTTCTTC. It translates to CSAPTHNEQFF.